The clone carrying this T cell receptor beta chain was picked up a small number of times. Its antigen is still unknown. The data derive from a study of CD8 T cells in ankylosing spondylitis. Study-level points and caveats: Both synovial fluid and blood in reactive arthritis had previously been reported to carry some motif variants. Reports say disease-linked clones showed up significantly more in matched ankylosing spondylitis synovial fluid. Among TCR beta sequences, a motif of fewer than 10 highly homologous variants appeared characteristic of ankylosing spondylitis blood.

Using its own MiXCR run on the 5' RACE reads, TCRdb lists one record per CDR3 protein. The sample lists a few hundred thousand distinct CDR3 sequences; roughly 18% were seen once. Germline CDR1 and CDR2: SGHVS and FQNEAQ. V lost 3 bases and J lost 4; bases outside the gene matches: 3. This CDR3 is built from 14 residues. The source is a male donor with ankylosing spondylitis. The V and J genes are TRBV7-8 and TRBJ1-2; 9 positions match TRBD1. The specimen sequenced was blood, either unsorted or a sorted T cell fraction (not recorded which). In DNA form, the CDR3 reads TGTGCCAGCAGCTTGGACAGGGGAGGCTATGGCTACACCTTC. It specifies CASSLDRGGYGYTF.